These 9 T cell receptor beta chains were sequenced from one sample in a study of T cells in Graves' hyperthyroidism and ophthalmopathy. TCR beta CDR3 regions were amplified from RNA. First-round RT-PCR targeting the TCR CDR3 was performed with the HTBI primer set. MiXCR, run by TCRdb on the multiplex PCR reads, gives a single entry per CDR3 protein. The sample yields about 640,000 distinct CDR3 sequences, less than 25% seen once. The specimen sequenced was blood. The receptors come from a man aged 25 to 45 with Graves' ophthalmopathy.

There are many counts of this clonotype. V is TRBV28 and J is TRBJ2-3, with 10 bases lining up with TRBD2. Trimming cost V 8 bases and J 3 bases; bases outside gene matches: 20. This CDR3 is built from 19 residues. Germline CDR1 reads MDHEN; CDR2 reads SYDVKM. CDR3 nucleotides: TGTGCCAGCGGGACTATGAGGGTAGCGGGAGGTCCTTGGACAGATACGCAGTATTTT. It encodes CASGTMRVAGGPWTDTQYF.

CDR3 sequence: CASSDPTSGRNRELFF. The CDR3 DNA reads TGTGCCAGCAGCGACCCGACTAGCGGGAGAAACCGGGAGCTGTTTTTT. The chain links TRBV7-6 to TRBJ2-2; 12 bases are a match to TRBD2. With V trimmed by 5 bases and J by 9 bases, 10 bases remained unmatched. CDR1 is SGHVS and CDR2 is FNYEAQ in the germline V gene. This CDR3 contains 16 residues. Variable domain in full (rest from reference TRBV7-6 and TRBJ2-2): GAGVSQSPRYKVTKRGQDVALRCDPISGHVSLYWYRQALGQGPEFLTYFNYEAQQDKSGLPNDRFSAERPEGSISTLTIQRTEQRDSAMYRCASSDPTSGRNRELFFGEGSRLTVL.

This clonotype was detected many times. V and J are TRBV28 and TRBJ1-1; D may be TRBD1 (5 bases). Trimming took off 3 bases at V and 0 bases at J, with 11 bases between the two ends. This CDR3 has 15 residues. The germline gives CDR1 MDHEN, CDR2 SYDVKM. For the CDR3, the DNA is TGTGCCAGCAGTTTGTGGGGGAACATGAACACTGAAGCTTTCTTT. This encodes CASSLWGNMNTEAFF. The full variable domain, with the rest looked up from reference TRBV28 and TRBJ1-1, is DVKVTQSSRYLVKRTGEKVFLECVQDMDHENMFWYRQDPGLGLRLIYFSYDVKMKEKGDIPEGYSVSREKKERFSLILESASTNQTSMYLCASSLWGNMNTEAFFGQGTRLTVV.

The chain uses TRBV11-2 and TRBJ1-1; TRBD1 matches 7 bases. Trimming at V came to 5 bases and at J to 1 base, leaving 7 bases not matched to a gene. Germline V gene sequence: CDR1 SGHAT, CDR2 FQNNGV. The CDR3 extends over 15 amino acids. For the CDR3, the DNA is TGTGCCAGCAGCCCCCCCGGGACAGAGAACACTGAAGCTTTCTTT. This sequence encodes CASSPPGTENTEAFF.

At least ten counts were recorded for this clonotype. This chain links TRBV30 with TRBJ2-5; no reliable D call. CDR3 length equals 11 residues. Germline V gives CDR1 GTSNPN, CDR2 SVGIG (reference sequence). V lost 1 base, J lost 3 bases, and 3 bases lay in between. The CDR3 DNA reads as TGTGCCTGGAGTGCCGAAGAGACCCAGTACTTC. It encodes CAWSAEETQYF.

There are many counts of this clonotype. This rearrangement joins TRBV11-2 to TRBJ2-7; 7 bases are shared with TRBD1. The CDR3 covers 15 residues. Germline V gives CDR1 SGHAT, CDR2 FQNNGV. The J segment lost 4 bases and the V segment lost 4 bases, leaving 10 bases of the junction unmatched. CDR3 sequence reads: CASSSSGTDIYEQYF. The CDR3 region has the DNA TGTGCCAGCAGCTCTTCCGGGACAGACATTTACGAGCAGTACTTC.

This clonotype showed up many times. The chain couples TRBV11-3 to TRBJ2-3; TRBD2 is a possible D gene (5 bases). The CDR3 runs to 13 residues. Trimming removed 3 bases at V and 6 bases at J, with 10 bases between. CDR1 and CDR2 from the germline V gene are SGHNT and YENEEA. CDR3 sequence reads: CASSFRPGDTQYF. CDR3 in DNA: TGTGCCAGCAGCTTCCGACCGGGGGATACGCAGTATTTT.

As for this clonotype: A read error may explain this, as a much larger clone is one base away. Here the CDR3 reads CASSSMTGGNYGYTF. In nucleotides, the CDR3 is TGTGCCAGCAGCTCCATGACAGGGGGTAACTATGGCTACACCTTC. This chain joins TRBV11-2 and TRBJ1-2; 9 nucleotides line up with TRBD1. Germline V gives CDR1 SGHAT, CDR2 FQNNGV. Germline trimming cut 4 bases from V and 1 base from J; bases unmatched to any gene: 4. There are 15 residues in the CDR3. Looking up the rest from reference TRBV11-2 and TRBJ1-2 gives the full variable domain: EAGVAQSPRYKIIEKRQSVAFWCNPISGHATLYWYQQILGQGPKLLIQFQNNGVVDDSQLPKDRFSAERLKGVDSTLKIQPAKLEDSAVYLCASSSMTGGNYGYTFGSGTRLTVV.

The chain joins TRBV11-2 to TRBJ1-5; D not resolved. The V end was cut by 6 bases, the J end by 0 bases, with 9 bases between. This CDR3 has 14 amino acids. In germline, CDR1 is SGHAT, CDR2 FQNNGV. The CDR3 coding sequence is TGTGCCAGCAGTCCATCGTATAGCAATCAGCCCCAGCATTTT. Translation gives CASSPSYSNQPQHF. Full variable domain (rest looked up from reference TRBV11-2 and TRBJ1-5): EAGVAQSPRYKIIEKRQSVAFWCNPISGHATLYWYQQILGQGPKLLIQFQNNGVVDDSQLPKDRFSAERLKGVDSTLKIQPAKLEDSAVYLCASSPSYSNQPQHFGDGTRLSIL.